This entry lists 31 T cell receptor beta chains sequenced from one sample in a study of T cells in Graves' hyperthyroidism and ophthalmopathy. What was amplified from RNA transcripts were TCR beta CDR3 regions. The HTBI primer set drove a first-round RT-PCR of the TCR CDR3. Via MiXCR, TCRdb re-called the multiplex PCR reads, giving one row per CDR3 protein. The repertoire holds nearly 600,000 distinct CDR3 sequences, with around 14% as singletons. Input material: blood. These TCRs come from a woman aged 30 to 39 with Graves' hyperthyroidism that later progressed to Graves' ophthalmopathy.

This clonotype was picked up many times. V is TRBV10-3 and J is TRBJ1-5, with TRBD1 matching over 7 bases. Trimming at V came to 0 bases and at J to 1 base, leaving 6 bases not matched to a gene. Germline values: CDR1 ENHRY, CDR2 SYGVKD. The CDR3 runs to 17 residues. The CDR3: CAISESRTGLSNQPQHF. CDR3 coding DNA: TGTGCCATCAGTGAGTCGAGGACAGGACTGAGCAATCAGCCCCAGCATTTT.

Many counts were recorded for this clonotype. CDR3 in amino acids: CASTQDRGAYEQYF. CDR3 nucleotide sequence: TGTGCCAGCACCCAGGACAGGGGGGCGTACGAGCAGTACTTC. This rearrangement joins TRBV12-3 or TRBV12-4 to TRBJ2-7; TRBD1 matches at 10 bases. The trim removed 7 bases at V and 4 bases at J, leaving 7 bases unmatched. The CDR3 runs to 14 residues.

This clonotype occurred many times. The chain employs TRBV6-1 and TRBJ1-4, with D maybe TRBD1 (6 bases). CDR3 length: 17 residues. Between the trimmed V and J ends, which lost 5 bases and 8 bases, there was a span of 24 bases. Germline V gene sequence: CDR1 MNHNS, CDR2 SASEGT. The CDR3 region has the DNA TGTGCCAGCAGTCCCCCGTTGTTTCGGGGGGCGAGGGAAAAACTGTTTTTT. Its protein is CASSPPLFRGAREKLFF.

This clonotype came up many times. The chain couples TRBV7-9 to TRBJ2-3; the D is unclear. CDR1 and CDR2 from the germline V gene are SEHNR and FQNEAQ (reference sequence). This CDR3 has 12 residues. The V gene lost 5 bases and the J gene lost 2 bases, with 5 bases spanning the gap. DNA for the CDR3: TGTGCCAGCAGCCCGAACACAGATACGCAGTATTTT. As protein: CASSPNTDTQYF.

The J gene is TRBJ1-2, the V gene TRBV3-1; D gene ambiguous. The V end lost 1 base, the J end lost 5 bases, and 20 bases lay between the germline ends. This CDR3 comprises 17 residues. Germline CDR1 reads LGHDT; CDR2 reads YNNKEL (reference sequence). The CDR3 sequence: CASSQVYMAPARYGYTF. In nucleotides, the CDR3 is TGTGCCAGCAGCCAAGTGTATATGGCTCCGGCGAGGTATGGCTACACCTTC.

The chain couples TRBV7-9 to TRBJ2-3; D unresolved. The CDR3 has 15 amino acids. Germline CDR1 reads SEHNR; CDR2 reads FQNEAQ (reference sequence). V was cut by 2 bases and J by 0 bases, with 9 bases left in between. CDR3 bases: TGTGCCAGCAGCTTAATCCGCAGGAGCACAGATACGCAGTATTTT. This gives the protein CASSLIRRSTDTQYF.

This clonotype was picked up a small number of times. The chain is built from TRBV20-1 and TRBJ2-7; 12 bases map to TRBD2. CDR1 is DFQATT, CDR2 SNEGSKA, per germline (reference sequence). V shed 5 bases and J 0 bases; nucleotides not matched to a gene: 5. The CDR3 spans 15 residues. CDR3 sequence reads: CSAGLAGWSSYEQYF. The CDR3 nucleotides read TGCAGTGCTGGACTAGCGGGATGGAGCTCCTACGAGCAGTACTTC.

This clonotype was seen more than once but under ten times. V is TRBV6-1 and J is TRBJ1-5, with D unclear. Germline CDR1 MNHNS, CDR2 SASEGT. Trimming took off 6 bases at V and 0 bases at J, with 9 bases between the two ends. The CDR3 consists of 14 residues. The CDR3 coding sequence is TGTGCCAGCAGCCCACAAGCTAGCAATCAGCCCCAGCATTTT. This translates into CASSPQASNQPQHF.

V gene TRBV6-5 combines with J gene TRBJ1-2, with D unresolved. Germline CDR1 is MNHEY and CDR2 is SVGAGI. V lost 0 bases to trimming and J lost 3 bases, with 17 bases between them. The CDR3 length is 17 residues. Written as DNA, the CDR3 is TGTGCCAGCAGTTACTCTGGGGTCCAAAGGTTTGACTATGGCTACACCTTC. Its protein product is CASSYSGVQRFDYGYTF.

This clonotype was seen more than once but under ten times. V usage is TRBV6-1 and J usage is TRBJ2-7, with D uncertain. The length of the CDR3 is 14 residues. Per germline, CDR1 MNHNS and CDR2 SASEGT. Deletions cut 5 bases from V and 6 bases from J, with 17 bases between. The CDR3 region is CASSTLGGQSEQYF. CDR3 bases: TGTGCCAGCAGTACCCTAGGTGGCCAGTCCGAGCAGTACTTC.

With regard to this clonotype: This may come from a read error, since a much larger clone is one base off. The chain couples TRBV6-1 to TRBJ2-4, with D possibly TRBD1 on 5 matching bases. Germline values: CDR1 MNHNS, CDR2 SASEGT. This CDR3 is 12 amino acids long. Trimming cost V 9 bases and J 8 bases, with 14 bases left between them. CDR3 DNA sequence: TGTGCCAGAGGGATAGGGGTTGACATTCAGTACTTC. Its protein is CARGIGVDIQYF.

This clonotype came up many times. The chain combines TRBV12-3 or TRBV12-4 with TRBJ2-1, with D hard to call. Trimming removed 6 bases from V and 7 bases from J, with 13 bases in between. The CDR3 is made up of 13 amino acids. CDR3 sequence: CASSPTLENEQFF. The CDR3 DNA reads as TGTGCCAGCAGCCCCACCCTTGAGAATGAGCAGTTCTTC.

Points on this clonotype: A much larger clone is a single base away; this may be a read error. This sequence joins TRBV19 and TRBJ1-1, with TRBD1 matching 7 bases. The J segment lost 0 bases and the V segment lost 5 bases, leaving 12 bases of the junction unmatched. Germline V CDR1 and CDR2: LNHDA, SQIVND (reference sequence). This CDR3 is 17 amino acids long. Here the CDR3 DNA reads TGTGCCAGTAGTCTAGCGGGACAGCTAGCCCTGAACACTGAAGCTTTCTTT. The encoded protein is CASSLAGQLALNTEAFF.

This sequence joins TRBV11-2 and TRBJ2-7; 11 bases fit TRBD2. The CDR3 runs to 16 residues. The junction had 7 bases not matched to a gene; V was cut back by 3 bases and J by 3 bases. Germline assignment: CDR1 SGHAT and CDR2 FQNNGV. The CDR3, as DNA: TGTGCCAGCAGCTTGATTAGCGGGAGGGCCAGCTACGAGCAGTACTTC. It codes for CASSLISGRASYEQYF.

The chain employs TRBV27 and TRBJ1-1, with D perhaps TRBD1 (5 bases). The V end was cut by 7 bases, the J end by 10 bases, with 13 bases between. There are 11 residues in the CDR3. From germline, CDR1 is MNHEY and CDR2 SMNVEV (reference sequence). CDR3: CASISQVTAFF. The CDR3 region has the DNA TGTGCCAGCATCTCACAGGTTACAGCTTTCTTT.

The chain carries TRBV19 and TRBJ2-7, with TRBD1 matching over 8 bases. The germline V gene encodes CDR1 LNHDA and CDR2 SQIVND (reference sequence). CDR3 length equals 14 residues. V gave up 6 bases and J gave up 2 bases; unmatched junction bases: 6. CDR3 region: CASRDRDRTYEQYF. As DNA, the CDR3 is TGTGCCAGTAGGGACCGGGACAGGACCTACGAGCAGTACTTC.

This clonotype was recorded many times. The V and J genes are TRBV28 and TRBJ2-2; 11 bases fit TRBD2. Losses at the gene ends were 7 bases for V and 6 bases for J; bases not matched to a gene: 7. CDR3 length: 15 amino acids. Germline CDR1 and CDR2: MDHEN and SYDVKM. The CDR3 DNA is TGTGCCAGCACTACTAGCGGGAGTTTCGCCGGGGAGCTGTTTTTT. This codes for CASTTSGSFAGELFF.

This clonotype occurred a few times. The J gene is TRBJ2-2, the V gene TRBV20-1, with 7 bases that match TRBD2. V trimming: 0 bases; J trimming: 4 bases; junction bases outside the gene matches: 8. The CDR3 has 16 residues. Germline loops: CDR1 DFQATT, CDR2 SNEGSKA (reference sequence). The CDR3 loop is CSARDQTSELTGELFF. In nucleotides, the CDR3 is TGCAGTGCTAGAGATCAAACTAGCGAGCTCACCGGGGAGCTGTTTTTT.

Many counts were recorded for this clonotype. The J gene is TRBJ2-1, the V gene TRBV5-8; D is possibly TRBD2 (7 bases). The V gene's germline CDR1 is SGHTS and CDR2 YDEGEE. The CDR3 contains 15 residues. Trimming took off 4 bases at V and 6 bases at J, with 17 bases between the two ends. In DNA form, the CDR3 reads TGTGCCAGCAGCCCCCGGGGGGCGTTGGGCAATGAGCAGTTCTTC. Translated, it gives CASSPRGALGNEQFF.

This clonotype appeared a few times. The genes are TRBV3-1 and TRBJ2-7; 9 bases are shared with TRBD1. CDR1 and CDR2 (germline): LGHDT, YNNKEL (reference sequence). Germline trimming cut 4 bases from V and 3 bases from J; bases unmatched to any gene: 4. The CDR3 length is 14 residues. DNA for the CDR3: TGTGCCAGCAGCCCCTCGGGACAGGGCTACGAGCAGTACTTC. It translates to CASSPSGQGYEQYF.

The rearrangement joins TRBV19 to TRBJ2-1; 13 nucleotides agree with TRBD2. CDR3 size: 18 residues. Germline V gene data show CDR1 as LNHDA and CDR2 as SQIVND (reference sequence). V dropped 5 bases and J dropped 0; count of bases not matched to a gene: 7. The CDR3 DNA reads TGTGCCAGTAGTGCCAGGACTAGCGGGGGAAGCTCCTACAATGAGCAGTTCTTC. Its translation is CASSARTSGGSSYNEQFF.

The CDR3 here is CASSQHPVSGGDEQYF. In DNA, the CDR3 is TGCGCCAGCAGCCAACACCCCGTTTCAGGGGGGGACGAGCAGTACTTC. The rearrangement links TRBV4-1 to TRBJ2-7, with D perhaps TRBD1 or TRBD2 (7 bases each). CDR3 size: 16 residues. V was shortened by 2 bases and J by 5 bases, with 19 bases between the two germline ends. Germline loops: CDR1 MGHRA, CDR2 YSYEKL.

This clonotype was counted ten times or more. This chain joins TRBV7-3 and TRBJ2-7; a possible D gene is TRBD2 (6 bases). V gave up 2 bases and J gave up 4 bases, with 15 bases separating them. This CDR3 contains 15 residues. CDR1 is SGHTA, CDR2 FQGTGA, per germline. CDR3 nucleotide sequence: TGTGCCAGCAGCTTATCGGAGGGCGCTGGGTACGAGCAGTACTTC. This gives the protein CASSLSEGAGYEQYF.

This clonotype has a count of ten or more. This rearrangement joins TRBV19 to TRBJ1-2; 8 bases match TRBD1. The CDR3 has 15 amino acids. The germline V gene has CDR1 LNHDA and CDR2 SQIVND (reference sequence). The junction had 10 bases not matched to a gene; V was cut back by 6 bases and J by 4 bases. The chain's CDR3 is CASSLDRGSFYGYTF. Here the CDR3 DNA reads TGTGCCAGTAGCCTCGACAGGGGCTCCTTCTATGGCTACACCTTC.

The chain combines TRBV18 with TRBJ1-3; 8 bases fit TRBD1. V lost 5 bases and J lost 0; bases outside the gene matches: 9. The CDR3 length is 17 residues. Germline values: CDR1 KGHSH, CDR2 LQKENI. In DNA form, the CDR3 reads TGTGCCAGCTCATCCGGGACAGGTGCCGTCTCTGGAAACACCATATATTTT. Translating gives CASSSGTGAVSGNTIYF.

This clonotype came up many times. An end of the junction differs from the germline gene, which may be a read error. The chain employs TRBV7-9 and TRBJ1-1, with no clear D. Germline-derived CDR1 and CDR2 are SEHNR and FQNEAQ (reference sequence). The CDR3 has 14 residues. The CDR3 nucleotides are TGTGCCAGCAGCCACCCCTTGGGGAACGCTGAAGCTTTCTTT. Protein product: CASSHPLGNAEAFF.

This clonotype has a count of ten or more. The chain links TRBV2 to TRBJ1-2; D remains unclear. This CDR3 contains 10 residues. Germline V gene data show CDR1 as SNHLY and CDR2 as FYNNEI. With 4 bases removed from V and 8 bases from J, the gap between germline ends came to 5 bases. CDR3 amino acids: CASSAEGYTF. In DNA form, the CDR3 reads TGTGCCAGCAGTGCGGAAGGCTACACCTTC.

The V and J genes are TRBV5-1 and TRBJ2-2, with 8 bases lining up with TRBD2. The CDR3 extends over 15 amino acids. The germline gives CDR1 SGHRS, CDR2 YFSETQ. The V and J ends lost 0 bases and 5 bases, in that order; junction bases with no gene match: 3. Here the CDR3 reads CASSLVAGRTGELFF. The DNA for the CDR3 is TGCGCCAGCAGCTTGGTAGCGGGGAGAACCGGGGAGCTGTTTTTT. The full variable domain, its missing parts supplied by reference TRBV5-1 and TRBJ2-2, is KAGVTQTPRYLIKTRGQQVTLSCSPISGHRSVSWYQQTPGQGLQFLFEYFSETQRNKGNFPGRFSGRQFSNSRSEMNVSTLELGDSALYLCASSLVAGRTGELFFGEGSRLTVL.

J is TRBJ2-1 and V is TRBV3-1, with D perhaps given as TRBD1 or TRBD2 (5 bases each). Germline CDR1 and CDR2: LGHDT and YNNKEL (reference sequence). The CDR3 totals 14 residues. V was pared by 0 bases and J by 9 bases, with 12 bases between. The DNA of the CDR3 is TGTGCCAGCAGCCAAGAAGGGGCTAGCCTTGAGCAGTTCTTC. This sequence encodes CASSQEGASLEQFF.

This clonotype has just a few counts. As DNA, the CDR3 is TGTGCCAGCAGCACCAGGGGAACAGGGGTCACAGATACGCAGTATTTT. It specifies CASSTRGTGVTDTQYF. This chain uses TRBV5-6 with TRBJ2-3; TRBD1 agrees at 7 bases. The CDR3 is made up of 16 amino acids. Germline assignment: CDR1 SGHDT and CDR2 YYEEEE. V trimming: 4 bases; J trimming: 2 bases; junction bases outside the gene matches: 10.

The table lists this clonotype with a few counts. This chain links TRBV9 with TRBJ2-2; perhaps D is TRBD1 or TRBD2 (6 bases each). The CDR3 sequence is 15 residues long. The ends were cut back, 6 bases at V and 3 bases at J, with 15 bases in the middle. Germline CDR1 SGDLS, CDR2 YYNGEE. CDR3 bases: TGTGCCAGCAAGGAGGAAGGGGGGTACACCGGGGAGCTGTTTTTT. This encodes CASKEEGGYTGELFF.